Sequencing of this T cell receptor (beta chain) was carried out in a study of radiotherapy plus CTLA-4 blockade in lung cancer. Profiling relied on immunoSEQ multiplex PCR, and the TCRdb table lists in-frame clones only, not all of them. The table lists about 95,000 clones, under 90% of them singletons, with 0.65% to 0.9% in the top ten. The sequence was collected from a human donor with non-small cell lung cancer who had stable disease on radiotherapy plus ipilimumab. The sequencing here drew on peripheral blood, taken from a patient treated with radiotherapy plus ipilimumab.

CDR3 loop: CASSFSGGLIEQYF. The DNA of the CDR3 is TGTGCCAGCAGCTTCTCGGGGGGACTCATCGAGCAGTACTTC. The chain has TRBV7-9 and TRBJ2-7, with 7 positions matching TRBD2. Germline V lookup: CDR1 SEHNR, CDR2 FQNEAQ (reference sequence). The CDR3 has 14 amino acids. With V trimmed by 3 bases and J by 6 bases, 8 bases remained unmatched.